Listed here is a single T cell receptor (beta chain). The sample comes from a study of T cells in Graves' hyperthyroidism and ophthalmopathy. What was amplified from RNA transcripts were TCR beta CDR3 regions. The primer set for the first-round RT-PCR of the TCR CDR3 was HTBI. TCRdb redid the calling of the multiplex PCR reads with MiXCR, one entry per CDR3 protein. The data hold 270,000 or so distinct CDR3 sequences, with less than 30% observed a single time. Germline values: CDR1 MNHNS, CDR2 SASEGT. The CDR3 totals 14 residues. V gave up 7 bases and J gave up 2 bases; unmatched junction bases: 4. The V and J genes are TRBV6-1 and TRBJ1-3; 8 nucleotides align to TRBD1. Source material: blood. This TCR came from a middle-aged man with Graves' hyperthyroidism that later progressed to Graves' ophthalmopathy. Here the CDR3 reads CASNPDRAGNTIYF. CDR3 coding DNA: TGTGCCAGCAACCCGGACAGGGCTGGAAACACCATATATTTT.